The 32 T cell receptor beta chains in this list originate from one sample, sequenced in a study of T cell responses to AZD1222 COVID-19 vaccine. Only in-frame clones appear in the TCRdb table, and some are missing; sequencing was by immunoSEQ multiplex PCR. The data show about 200,000 clones, 80% to 95% seen once. The sequencing here drew on peripheral blood, taken 28 days after the second AZD1222 dose. All receptors come from an adult who received the AZD1222 COVID-19 vaccine.

J is TRBJ2-1 and V is TRBV28; 7 nucleotides line up with TRBD2. The CDR3 sequence is 15 residues long. Germline lookup yields CDR1 MDHEN and CDR2 SYDVKM. V shed 5 bases, J shed 1 base, and the junction held 5 bases outside the gene matches. CDR3 sequence reads: CASSVKRGSYNEQFF. CDR3 DNA sequence: TGTGCCAGCAGTGTAAAGCGGGGATCCTACAATGAGCAGTTCTTC.

V gene TRBV27 combines with J gene TRBJ2-6, with D tentatively TRBD2 (5 bases). In germline, CDR1 is MNHEY, CDR2 SMNVEV (reference sequence). This CDR3 comprises 19 residues. The ends were cut back, 2 bases at V and 1 base at J, with 18 bases in the middle. The CDR3 spells CASSLGLWGDQSGANVLTF. In nucleotides, the CDR3 is TGTGCCAGCAGTTTAGGGTTGTGGGGAGATCAGTCTGGGGCCAACGTCCTGACTTTC.

This chain joins TRBV5-4 and TRBJ1-3, with a possible D match to TRBD1 (5 bases). Trimming pared 5 bases from V and 14 bases from J, leaving 29 bases between. The CDR3 is 16 residues long. CDR1 is SGHNT, CDR2 YYREEE, per germline (reference sequence). As DNA, the CDR3 is TGTGCCAGCAGGCTGCCCCCTGGACATTTGGAGGGAAACGTATATTTT. It specifies CASRLPPGHLEGNVYF. Filled out from reference TRBV5-4 and TRBJ1-3, the complete variable domain reads ETGVTQSPTHLIKTRGQQVTLRCSSQSGHNTVSWYQQALGQGPQFIFQYYREEENGRGNFPPRFSGLQFPNYSSELNVNALELDDSALYLCASRLPPGHLEGNVYFGEGSWLTVV.

J is TRBJ2-7 and V is TRBV28, with no clear D. The CDR3 sequence is 13 residues long. Germline V gene sequence: CDR1 MDHEN, CDR2 SYDVKM. Trimming took 1 base from V and 9 from J, leaving 13 bases between them. The CDR3: CASSLSPAPGQYF. CDR3 in DNA: TGTGCCAGCAGTTTATCCCCAGCGCCCGGGCAGTACTTC.

This sequence joins TRBV4-1 and TRBJ1-1; no reliable D call. The CDR3 runs to 15 residues. V was clipped by 0 bases and J by 3 bases, with 11 bases between them. The germline CDR1 and CDR2 sequences are MGHRA and YSYEKL. CDR3 nucleotide sequence: TGCGCCAGCAGCCAAGATCCGGAGACTTACACTGAAGCTTTCTTT. This translates into CASSQDPETYTEAFF.

The chain is built from TRBV10-3 and TRBJ2-6; D not certain. There are 14 residues in the CDR3. Germline CDR1 and CDR2: ENHRY and SYGVKD. The V end lost 6 bases, the J end lost 2 bases, and 8 bases lay between the germline ends. CDR3 loop: CAISDNPGANVLTF. The CDR3 nucleotides read TGTGCCATCAGCGACAACCCTGGGGCCAACGTCCTGACTTTC.

The V gene is TRBV15, the J gene TRBJ1-2; D unresolved. Trimming removed 4 bases at V and 0 bases at J, with 12 bases between. Germline V lookup: CDR1 LNHNV, CDR2 YYDKDF (reference sequence). The CDR3 runs to 15 residues. CDR3 DNA: TGTGCCACCAGCACAACGACGGGAGCTAACTATGGCTACACCTTC. Protein: CATSTTTGANYGYTF.

This clone was recorded only once. The chain employs TRBV3-1 (or the pseudogene TRBV3-2) and TRBJ2-1, with 9 bases identical to TRBD2. The V gene end was trimmed by 2 bases and the J gene end by 2 bases; junction bases not matched to a gene: 4. The germline V gene has CDR1 LGHDT and CDR2 YNNKEL (reference sequence). The length of the CDR3 is 16 residues. The CDR3 is CASSQFPSGTYNEQFF. The CDR3, as DNA: TGTGCCAGCAGCCAATTTCCTAGCGGGACCTACAATGAGCAGTTCTTC.

This clone was recorded once. The V call is TRBV6-5, the J call TRBJ1-2, with D possibly matching TRBD1 (5 bases). Germline-derived CDR1 and CDR2 are MNHEY and SVGAGI. V was pared by 6 bases and J by 6 bases, with 14 bases between. The CDR3 spans 13 residues. As DNA, the CDR3 is TGTGCCAGCAGGGAGAGGTCAGGGAATGGCTACACCTTC. It translates to CASRERSGNGYTF.

This clone was seen a few times. V usage is TRBV18 and J usage is TRBJ2-3; 12 bases fit TRBD2. This CDR3 has 16 residues. Germline assignment: CDR1 KGHSH and CDR2 LQKENI. V lost 5 bases, J lost 4 bases, and 7 bases stayed unmatched. The CDR3 region has the DNA TGTGCCAGCTCATCCGGACTAGCGGGAAGCGCAGATACGCAGTATTTT. This sequence encodes CASSSGLAGSADTQYF.

V and J are TRBV25-1 and TRBJ2-1, with 7 bases that match TRBD2. In germline, CDR1 is MGHDK, CDR2 SYGVNS. The CDR3 sequence is 14 residues long. V lost 2 bases, J lost 8 bases, and 6 bases stayed unmatched. This CDR3 is CASSEGGSKHEQFF. The CDR3 coding sequence is TGTGCCAGCAGTGAAGGCGGGAGTAAACATGAGCAGTTCTTC.

The CDR3 bases are TGCAGCGTCTCCCGCGGACTAGCGGACAATGAGCAGTTCTTC. Protein sequence: CSVSRGLADNEQFF. The chain couples TRBV29-1 to TRBJ2-1; 10 bases are a match to TRBD2. J was trimmed by 5 bases and V by 6 bases; bases with no gene match: 7. The CDR3 spans 14 residues. CDR1 and CDR2 (germline): SQVTM, ANQGSEA.

This clone was detected many times. The CDR3 sequence: CASSVGSVYEQYF. Here the CDR3 DNA reads TGTGCCAGCAGCGTAGGTTCTGTCTACGAGCAGTACTTC. This sequence joins TRBV9 and TRBJ2-7; D is undetermined. V lost 0 bases to trimming and J lost 3 bases, with 7 bases between them. This CDR3 has 13 amino acids. Per germline, CDR1 SGDLS and CDR2 YYNGEE.

The V and J genes are TRBV11-3 and TRBJ2-1; the D gene is possibly TRBD1 (7 bases). Per the germline V gene, CDR1 is SGHNT and CDR2 is YENEEA. This CDR3 has 15 amino acids. The germline V and J ends were trimmed by 5 bases and 2 bases, with 13 bases remaining between them. The CDR3 region has the DNA TGTGCCAGCAGCCAGGGGGGTATCACCTACAATGAGCAGTTCTTC. Translated: CASSQGGITYNEQFF.

This chain connects TRBV11-3 to TRBJ1-1; no firm D call. This CDR3 comprises 12 residues. Trimming removed 2 bases at V and 4 bases at J, with 5 bases between. CDR1 and CDR2 from the germline V gene are SGHNT and YENEEA. In DNA form, the CDR3 reads TGTGCCAGCAGCTTAAAAGTCACTGAAGCTTTCTTT. Translation gives CASSLKVTEAFF.

The chain combines TRBV12-3 or TRBV12-4 with TRBJ1-1; TRBD1 might be the D (5 bases). CDR3 length: 12 residues. Trimming took off 5 bases at V and 3 bases at J, with 7 bases between the two ends. The CDR3, as DNA: TGTGCCAGCAGTACCAGGGACACTGAAGCTTTCTTT. It translates to CASSTRDTEAFF.

The rearrangement links TRBV18 to TRBJ2-7, with D unresolved. Germline loops: CDR1 KGHSH, CDR2 LQKENI. Trimming took off 3 bases at V and 0 bases at J, with 15 bases between the two ends. This CDR3 has 16 amino acids. CDR3 amino acids: CASSPGTGGSSYEQYF. CDR3 sequence (DNA): TGTGCCAGCTCACCTGGAACGGGCGGTAGCTCCTACGAGCAGTACTTC.

The chain is built from TRBV27 and TRBJ2-6; D is perhaps TRBD2 (5 bases). CDR1 and CDR2 from the germline V gene are MNHEY and SMNVEV (reference sequence). The length of the CDR3 is 15 residues. The V end was cut by 7 bases, the J end by 0 bases, with 10 bases between. CDR3 coding DNA: TGTGCCAGCACCCGGGATTTCTCTGGGGCCAACGTCCTGACTTTC. Translation: CASTRDFSGANVLTF.

This clone was counted once. This sequence joins TRBV5-4 and TRBJ2-7; 7 bases map to TRBD1. CDR1 is SGHNT and CDR2 is YYREEE in the germline V gene (reference sequence). The junction had 7 bases not matched to a gene; V was cut back by 4 bases and J by 0 bases. The CDR3 consists of 15 residues. The CDR3 coding sequence is TGTGCCAGCAGCCCGCCGGGACAGAGCTCCTACGAGCAGTACTTC. Translation: CASSPPGQSSYEQYF.

V and J are TRBV18 and TRBJ1-2; D unclear. From germline, CDR1 is KGHSH and CDR2 LQKENI. Trimming stripped 2 bases from V and 6 bases from J, with 19 bases between. The CDR3 covers 16 residues. In DNA, the CDR3 is TGTGCCAGCTCACCAAGCCGCGAGGGCTGGAGAGATGGCTACACCTTC. It codes for CASSPSREGWRDGYTF.

This clone showed up just once. The J gene is TRBJ2-5, the V gene TRBV7-9; D is perhaps TRBD1 (6 bases). Trimming took off 2 bases at V and 3 bases at J, with 7 bases between the two ends. CDR1 and CDR2 (germline): SEHNR, FQNEAQ (reference sequence). This CDR3 comprises 13 residues. CDR3 nucleotides: TGTGCCAGCAGCTTAAAGGGGGAAGAGACCCAGTACTTC. As protein: CASSLKGEETQYF.

The chain joins TRBV3-1 (or the pseudogene TRBV3-2) to TRBJ2-7; no firm D call. The V end was cut by 5 bases, the J end by 2 bases, with 13 bases between. The V gene's germline CDR1 is LGHDT and CDR2 YNNKEL (reference sequence). CDR3 length equals 14 residues. CDR3 residues: CASSERMEAYEQYF. CDR3 nucleotide sequence: TGTGCCAGCAGCGAGAGGATGGAAGCCTACGAGCAGTACTTC.

In its sample, this clone was seen once. This chain links TRBV28 with TRBJ1-1; 8 positions agree with TRBD1. Per germline, CDR1 MDHEN and CDR2 SYDVKM. The CDR3 length is 15 residues. The CDR3 loop reads CACRDRGFKGAEAFF. The CDR3 DNA follows: TGTGCGTGCCGAGACAGGGGTTTTAAAGGGGCTGAAGCTTTCTTT.

The chain uses TRBV10-3 and TRBJ1-5; TRBD1 might be the D (5 bases). CDR3 length equals 13 residues. With 7 bases removed from V and 4 bases from J, the gap between germline ends came to 11 bases. Germline V CDR1 and CDR2: ENHRY, SYGVKD. DNA of the CDR3: TGTGCCATCACCCGGGACGGTAATCAGCCCCAGCATTTT. Protein sequence: CAITRDGNQPQHF.

This clone was seen only once. The gene calls are TRBV6-4 and TRBJ1-1, with D possibly TRBD1 on 5 matching bases. Trimming shortened V by 4 bases and J by 4 bases, and 10 bases separated the two germline ends. The CDR3 contains 13 residues. The V gene's germline CDR1 is MRHNA and CDR2 SNTAGT. CDR3 sequence (DNA): TGTGCCAGCAGTGTGCAGGGTGGCACTGAAGCTTTCTTT. It encodes CASSVQGGTEAFF.

The chain links TRBV5-1 to TRBJ1-1; perhaps TRBD1 as D (6 bases). This CDR3 has 14 amino acids. Per germline, CDR1 SGHRS and CDR2 YFSETQ. Trimming removed 2 bases from V and 1 base from J, with 9 bases in between. CDR3 protein: CASSFGGANTEAFF. The CDR3 nucleotides read TGCGCCAGCAGCTTTGGGGGGGCGAACACTGAAGCTTTCTTT.

This rearrangement joins TRBV13 to TRBJ2-1; no clear D. The germline V gene encodes CDR1 PRHDT and CDR2 FYEKMQ (reference sequence). V lost 4 bases and J 3 bases, leaving 1 base between the germline ends. The CDR3 loop spans 11 amino acids. CDR3 nucleotide sequence: TGTGCCAGCAGCTACTACAATGAGCAGTTCTTC. It specifies CASSYYNEQFF.

The J gene is TRBJ1-2, the V gene TRBV27; D perhaps matches TRBD1 (5 bases). Looked up from germline, CDR1 is MNHEY and CDR2 is SMNVEV (reference sequence). There are 13 residues in the CDR3. Trimming took off 5 bases at V and 4 bases at J, with 11 bases between the two ends. The CDR3 sequence: CASSPTGAYGYTF. In DNA, the CDR3 is TGTGCCAGCAGTCCCACAGGTGCCTATGGCTACACCTTC.

This chain connects TRBV7-2 to TRBJ2-5, with TRBD2 matching 10 bases. There are 15 residues in the CDR3. The V gene end was trimmed by 6 bases and the J gene end by 5 bases; junction bases not matched to a gene: 9. Germline V gene sequence: CDR1 SGHTA, CDR2 FQGNSA. CDR3 sequence (DNA): TGTGCCAGCAGTCCGAGCGGGGGGGCCAGGGAGACCCAGTACTTC. Translation gives CASSPSGGARETQYF.

The V and J genes are TRBV19 and TRBJ2-2, with 13 bases lining up with TRBD2. Looked up from germline, CDR1 is LNHDA and CDR2 is SQIVND (reference sequence). V trimming: 5 bases; J trimming: 8 bases; junction bases outside the gene matches: 5. The CDR3 totals 15 residues. CDR3 in amino acids: CASSPRLAGGGELFF. CDR3 sequence (DNA): TGTGCCAGTAGTCCACGACTAGCGGGAGGTGGGGAGCTGTTTTTT.

The J gene is TRBJ2-7, the V gene TRBV6-5; 9 bases map to TRBD2. This CDR3 is 15 amino acids long. Trimming at V came to 0 bases and at J to 5 bases, leaving 5 bases not matched to a gene. The germline V gene has CDR1 MNHEY and CDR2 SVGAGI. The CDR3 DNA follows: TGTGCCAGCAGTTACTCGAGCCTAGCGGGACACGAGCAGTACTTC. Residues: CASSYSSLAGHEQYF.

The rearrangement uses TRBV7-8 and TRBJ2-7, with D maybe TRBD1 (6 bases). In germline, CDR1 is SGHVS, CDR2 FQNEAQ. V lost 6 bases and J lost 3, with 18 bases in between. This CDR3 contains 15 residues. This chain's CDR3 is CASSPRGGRFYEQYF. CDR3 in DNA: TGTGCCAGCAGTCCCCGAGGGGGACGCTTCTACGAGCAGTACTTC.